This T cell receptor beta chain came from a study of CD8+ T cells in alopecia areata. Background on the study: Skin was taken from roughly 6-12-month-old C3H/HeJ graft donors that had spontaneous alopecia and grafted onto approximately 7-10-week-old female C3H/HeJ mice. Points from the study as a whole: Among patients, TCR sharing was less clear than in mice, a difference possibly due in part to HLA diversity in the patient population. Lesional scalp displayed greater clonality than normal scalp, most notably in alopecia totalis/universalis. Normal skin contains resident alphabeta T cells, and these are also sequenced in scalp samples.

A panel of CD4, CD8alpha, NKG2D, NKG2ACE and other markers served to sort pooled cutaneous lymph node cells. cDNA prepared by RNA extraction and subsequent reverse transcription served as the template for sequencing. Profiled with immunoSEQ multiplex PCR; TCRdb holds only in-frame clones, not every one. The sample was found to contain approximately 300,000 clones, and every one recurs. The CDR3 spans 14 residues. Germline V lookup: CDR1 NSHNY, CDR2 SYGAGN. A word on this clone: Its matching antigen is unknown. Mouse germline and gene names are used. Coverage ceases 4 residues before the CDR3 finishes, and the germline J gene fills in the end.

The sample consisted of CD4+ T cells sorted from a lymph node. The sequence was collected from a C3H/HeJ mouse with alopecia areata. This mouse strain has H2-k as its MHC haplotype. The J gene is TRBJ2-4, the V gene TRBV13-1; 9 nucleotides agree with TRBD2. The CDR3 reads CASSERLGENTLYF. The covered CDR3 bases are TGTGCCAGCAGTGAGAGACTGGGGGAAAAC.